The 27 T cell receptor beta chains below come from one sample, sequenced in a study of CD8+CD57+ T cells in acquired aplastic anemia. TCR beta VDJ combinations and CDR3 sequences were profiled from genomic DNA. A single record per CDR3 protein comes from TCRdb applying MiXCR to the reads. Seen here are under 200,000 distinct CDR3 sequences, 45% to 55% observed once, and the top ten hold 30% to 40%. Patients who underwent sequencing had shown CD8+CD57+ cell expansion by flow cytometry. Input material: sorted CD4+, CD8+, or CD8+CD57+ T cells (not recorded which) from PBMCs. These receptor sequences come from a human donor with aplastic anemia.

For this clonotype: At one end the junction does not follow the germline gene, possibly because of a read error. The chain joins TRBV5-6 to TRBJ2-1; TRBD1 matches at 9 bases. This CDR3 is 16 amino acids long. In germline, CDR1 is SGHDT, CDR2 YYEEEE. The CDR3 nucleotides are TGTGCCAGCAGCTTCTCGACAGGGGGTTCCTGCAATGAGCAGTTCTTC. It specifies CASSFSTGGSCNEQFF.

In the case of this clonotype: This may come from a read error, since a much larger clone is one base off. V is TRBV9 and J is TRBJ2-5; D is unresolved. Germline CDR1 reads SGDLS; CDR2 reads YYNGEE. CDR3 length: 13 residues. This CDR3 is CASNQEPGETQHF. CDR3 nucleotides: TGTGCCAGCAACCAGGAACCCGGAGAGACCCAGCACTTC. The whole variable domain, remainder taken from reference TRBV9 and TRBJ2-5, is DSGVTQTPKHLITATGQRVTLRCSPRSGDLSVYWYQQSLDQGLQFLIQYYNGEERAKGNILERFSAQQFPDLHSELNLSSLELGDSALYFCASNQEPGETQHFGPGTRLLVL.

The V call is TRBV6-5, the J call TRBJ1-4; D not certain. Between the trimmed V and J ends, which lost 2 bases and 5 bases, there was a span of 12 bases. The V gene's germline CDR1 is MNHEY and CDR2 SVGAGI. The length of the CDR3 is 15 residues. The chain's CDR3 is CASSYSLPENEKLFF. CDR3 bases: TGTGCCAGCAGTTACAGTCTCCCAGAGAATGAAAAACTGTTTTTT.

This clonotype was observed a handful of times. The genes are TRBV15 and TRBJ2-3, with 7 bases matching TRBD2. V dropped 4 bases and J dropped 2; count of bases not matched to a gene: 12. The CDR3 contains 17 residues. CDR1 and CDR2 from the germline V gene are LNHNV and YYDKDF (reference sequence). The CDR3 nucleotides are TGTGCCACCAGCAACCTAAGACTAGCTGAGGACACAGATACGCAGTATTTT. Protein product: CATSNLRLAEDTDTQYF. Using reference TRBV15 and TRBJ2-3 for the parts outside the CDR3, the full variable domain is DAMVIQNPRYQVTQFGKPVTLSCSQTLNHNVMYWYQQKSSQAPKLLFHYYDKDFNNEADTPDNFQSRRPNTSFCFLDIRSPGLGDTAMYLCATSNLRLAEDTDTQYFGPGTRLTVL.

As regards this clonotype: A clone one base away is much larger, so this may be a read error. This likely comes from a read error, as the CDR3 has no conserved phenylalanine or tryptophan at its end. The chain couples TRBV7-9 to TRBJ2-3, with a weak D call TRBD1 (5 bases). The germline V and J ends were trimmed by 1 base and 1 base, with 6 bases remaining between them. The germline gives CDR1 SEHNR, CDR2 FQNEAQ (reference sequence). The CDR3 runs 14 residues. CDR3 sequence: CASSLVTGTDTQYL. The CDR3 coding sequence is TGTGCCAGCAGCTTAGTGACAGGCACAGATACGCAGTATTTA.

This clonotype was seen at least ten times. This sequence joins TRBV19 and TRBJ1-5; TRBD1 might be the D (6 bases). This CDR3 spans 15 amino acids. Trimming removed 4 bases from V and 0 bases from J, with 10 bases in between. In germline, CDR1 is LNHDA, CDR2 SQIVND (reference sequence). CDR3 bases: TGTGCCAGTAGTACACAGGGTTATAGCAATCAGCCCCAGCATTTT. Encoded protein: CASSTQGYSNQPQHF.

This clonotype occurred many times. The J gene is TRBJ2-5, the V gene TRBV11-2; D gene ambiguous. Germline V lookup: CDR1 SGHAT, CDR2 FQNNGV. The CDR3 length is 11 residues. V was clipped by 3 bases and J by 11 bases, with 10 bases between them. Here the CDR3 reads CASSFGRIQYF. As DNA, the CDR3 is TGTGCCAGCAGCTTCGGTCGGATTCAGTACTTC. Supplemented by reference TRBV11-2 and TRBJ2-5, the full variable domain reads EAGVAQSPRYKIIEKRQSVAFWCNPISGHATLYWYQQILGQGPKLLIQFQNNGVVDDSQLPKDRFSAERLKGVDSTLKIQPAKLEDSAVYLCASSFGRIQYFGPGTRLLVL.

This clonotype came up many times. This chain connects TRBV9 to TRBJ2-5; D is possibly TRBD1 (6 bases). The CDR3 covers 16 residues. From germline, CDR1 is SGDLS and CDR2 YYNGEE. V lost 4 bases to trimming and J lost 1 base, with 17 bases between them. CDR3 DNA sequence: TGTGCCAGCAGCCCTGGGGACATTGGAACCCAAGAGACCCAGTACTTC. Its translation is CASSPGDIGTQETQYF.

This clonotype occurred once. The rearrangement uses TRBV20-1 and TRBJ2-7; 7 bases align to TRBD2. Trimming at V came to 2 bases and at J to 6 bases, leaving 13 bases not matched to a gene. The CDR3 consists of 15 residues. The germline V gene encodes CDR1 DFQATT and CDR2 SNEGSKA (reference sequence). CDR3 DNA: TGCAGTGCTAGACTAGCGGATGCGTTGAGCGGCGAGCAGTACTTC. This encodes CSARLADALSGEQYF.

The CDR3 DNA is TGCAGCGTTGGAAAGGGGTCTGGAAACACCATATATTTT. Translating gives CSVGKGSGNTIYF. The chain uses TRBV29-1 and TRBJ1-3; perhaps TRBD1 as D (5 bases). Trimming removed 4 bases at V and 1 base at J, with 8 bases between. The germline gives CDR1 SQVTM, CDR2 ANQGSEA. This CDR3 comprises 13 residues.

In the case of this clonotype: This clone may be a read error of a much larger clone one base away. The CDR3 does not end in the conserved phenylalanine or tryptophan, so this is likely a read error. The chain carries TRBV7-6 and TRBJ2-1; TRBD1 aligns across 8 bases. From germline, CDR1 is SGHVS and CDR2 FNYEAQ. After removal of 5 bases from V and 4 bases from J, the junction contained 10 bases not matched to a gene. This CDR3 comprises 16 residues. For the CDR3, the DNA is TGTGCCAGCAGCCACCCCGGGACAGGCATGTACAATGAGCAGTTCTTA. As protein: CASSHPGTGMYNEQFL.

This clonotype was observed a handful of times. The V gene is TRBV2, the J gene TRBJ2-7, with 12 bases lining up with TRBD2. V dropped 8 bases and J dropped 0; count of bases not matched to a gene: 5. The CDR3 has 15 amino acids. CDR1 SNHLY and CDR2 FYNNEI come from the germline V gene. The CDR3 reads CASAAGLAGSYEQYF. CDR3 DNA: TGTGCCAGCGCAGCGGGACTAGCGGGCTCCTACGAGCAGTACTTC.

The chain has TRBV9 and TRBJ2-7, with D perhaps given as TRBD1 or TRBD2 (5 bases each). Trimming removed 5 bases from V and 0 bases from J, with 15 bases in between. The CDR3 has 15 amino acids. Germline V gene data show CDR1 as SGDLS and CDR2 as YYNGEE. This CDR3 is CASSGALGTSYEQYF. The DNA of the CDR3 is TGTGCCAGCAGTGGAGCGCTAGGGACCTCCTACGAGCAGTACTTC.

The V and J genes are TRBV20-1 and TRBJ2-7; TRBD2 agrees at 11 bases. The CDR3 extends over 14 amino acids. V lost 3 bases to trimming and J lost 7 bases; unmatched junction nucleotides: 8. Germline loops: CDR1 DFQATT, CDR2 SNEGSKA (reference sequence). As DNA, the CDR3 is TGCAGTGCTAGGGTAGCGGGAGGGCCGGGGGAGCAGTACTTC. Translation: CSARVAGGPGEQYF.

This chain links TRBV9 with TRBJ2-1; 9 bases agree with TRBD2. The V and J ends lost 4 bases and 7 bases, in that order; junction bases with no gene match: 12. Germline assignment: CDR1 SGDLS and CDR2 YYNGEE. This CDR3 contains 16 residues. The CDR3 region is CASSPKRLAERNEQFF. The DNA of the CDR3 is TGTGCCAGCAGCCCCAAAAGACTAGCGGAGAGGAATGAGCAGTTCTTC.

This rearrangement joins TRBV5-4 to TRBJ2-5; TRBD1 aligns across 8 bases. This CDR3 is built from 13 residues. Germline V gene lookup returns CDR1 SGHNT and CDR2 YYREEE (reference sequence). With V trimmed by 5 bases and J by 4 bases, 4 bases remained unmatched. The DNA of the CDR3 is TGTGCCAGCAGTTTTGACAGGGGAGAGACCCAGTACTTC. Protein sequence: CASSFDRGETQYF.

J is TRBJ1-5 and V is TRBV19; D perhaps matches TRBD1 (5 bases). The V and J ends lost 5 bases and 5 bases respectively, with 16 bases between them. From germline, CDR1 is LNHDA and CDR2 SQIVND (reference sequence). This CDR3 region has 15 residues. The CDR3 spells CASSARVLVDQPQHF. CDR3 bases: TGTGCCAGTAGTGCCAGGGTCCTGGTTGATCAGCCCCAGCATTTT.

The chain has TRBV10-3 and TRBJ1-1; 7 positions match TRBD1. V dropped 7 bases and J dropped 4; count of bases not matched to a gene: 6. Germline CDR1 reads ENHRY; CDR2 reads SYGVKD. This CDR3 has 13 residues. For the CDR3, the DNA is TGTGCCATCATTGCACAGGGGAGCACTGAAGCTTTCTTT. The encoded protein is CAIIAQGSTEAFF.

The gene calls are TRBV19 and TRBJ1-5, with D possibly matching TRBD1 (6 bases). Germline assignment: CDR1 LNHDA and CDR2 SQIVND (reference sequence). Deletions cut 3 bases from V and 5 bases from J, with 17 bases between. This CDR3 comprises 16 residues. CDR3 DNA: TGTGCCAGTAGTATCTGGGGGCGATCTCGGGATCAGCCCCAGCATTTT. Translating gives CASSIWGRSRDQPQHF.

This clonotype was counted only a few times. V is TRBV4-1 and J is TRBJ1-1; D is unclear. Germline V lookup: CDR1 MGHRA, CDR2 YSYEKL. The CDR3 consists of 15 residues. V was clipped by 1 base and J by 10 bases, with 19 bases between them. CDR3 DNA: TGCGCCAGCAGCCAAGTAACAACAGCCTCCTTAGGAGCTTTCTTT. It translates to CASSQVTTASLGAFF.

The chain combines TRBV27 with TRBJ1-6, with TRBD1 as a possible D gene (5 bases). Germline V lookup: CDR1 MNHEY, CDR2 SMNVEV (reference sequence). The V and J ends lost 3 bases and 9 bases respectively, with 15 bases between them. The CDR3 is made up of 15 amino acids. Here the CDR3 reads CASSLGGVPGSPLHF. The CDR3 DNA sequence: TGTGCCAGCAGTTTGGGGGGGGTCCCGGGTTCACCCCTCCACTTT.

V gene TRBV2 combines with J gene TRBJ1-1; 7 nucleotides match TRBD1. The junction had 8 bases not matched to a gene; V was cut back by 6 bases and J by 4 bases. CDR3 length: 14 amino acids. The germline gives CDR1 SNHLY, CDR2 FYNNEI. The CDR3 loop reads CASRGLQGSTEAFF. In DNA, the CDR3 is TGTGCCAGCAGAGGATTACAGGGGAGCACTGAAGCTTTCTTT.

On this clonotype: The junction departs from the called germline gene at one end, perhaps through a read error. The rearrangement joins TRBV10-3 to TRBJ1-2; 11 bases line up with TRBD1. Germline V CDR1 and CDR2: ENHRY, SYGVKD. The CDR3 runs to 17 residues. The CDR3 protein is CAFSEASQGQGVHGYTF. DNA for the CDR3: TGTGCCTTCAGCGAGGCCTCCCAGGGACAGGGGGTCCATGGCTACACCTTC.

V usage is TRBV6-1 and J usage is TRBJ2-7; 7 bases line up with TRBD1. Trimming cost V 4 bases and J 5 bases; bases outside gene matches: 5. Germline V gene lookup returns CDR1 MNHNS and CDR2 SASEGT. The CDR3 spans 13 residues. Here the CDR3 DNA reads TGTGCCAGCAGTGCTAAGGGGGCCCACGAGCAGTACTTC. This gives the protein CASSAKGAHEQYF.

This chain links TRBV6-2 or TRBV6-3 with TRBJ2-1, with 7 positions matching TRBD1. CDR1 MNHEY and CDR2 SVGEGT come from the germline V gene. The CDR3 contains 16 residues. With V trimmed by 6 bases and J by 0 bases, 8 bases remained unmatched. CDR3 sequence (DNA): TGTGCCAGCAGCTCCACCGACAGGGCCTCCTACAATGAGCAGTTCTTC. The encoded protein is CASSSTDRASYNEQFF.

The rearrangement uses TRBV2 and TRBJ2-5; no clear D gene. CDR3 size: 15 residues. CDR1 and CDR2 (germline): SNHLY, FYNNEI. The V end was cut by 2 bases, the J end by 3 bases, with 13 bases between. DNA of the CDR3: TGTGCCAGCAGTGAATTGAGTAGGCACAAAGAGACCCAGTACTTC. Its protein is CASSELSRHKETQYF.

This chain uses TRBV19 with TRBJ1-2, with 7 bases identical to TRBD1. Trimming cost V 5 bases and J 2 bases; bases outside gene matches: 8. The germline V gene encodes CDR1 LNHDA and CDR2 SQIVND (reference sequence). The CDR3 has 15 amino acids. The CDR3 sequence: CASSLRQGLNYGYTF. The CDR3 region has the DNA TGTGCCAGTAGTCTGCGACAGGGACTCAACTATGGCTACACCTTC. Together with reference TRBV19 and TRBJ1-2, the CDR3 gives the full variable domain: DGGITQSPKYLFRKEGQNVTLSCEQNLNHDAMYWYRQDPGQGLRLIYYSQIVNDFQKGDIAEGYSVSREKKESFPLTVTSAQKNPTAFYLCASSLRQGLNYGYTFGSGTRLTVV.